The subject of this entry is one TCR beta chain. TCRdb reanalysed the PCR reads using MiXCR and keeps one entry per CDR3 protein. The table shows approximately 12,000 distinct CDR3 sequences, with 55% occurring only once. These data come from a study of tumor-infiltrating lymphocytes in oesophageal squamous cell carcinoma. This TCR came from a female donor with esophageal squamous cell carcinoma. The sample was esophageal tumor tissue.

The CDR3 nucleotides are TGTGCCAGCAGCTTCCGGGACCGCCAAGAGACCCAGTACTTC. This gives the protein CASSFRDRQETQYF. The chain has TRBV7-2 and TRBJ2-5; either TRBD1 or TRBD2 may fit D (5 bases each). Looked up from germline, CDR1 is SGHTA and CDR2 is FQGNSA. This CDR3 region has 14 residues. V was trimmed by 3 bases and J by 1 base, leaving 9 bases between them.